This TCR beta chain stems from a study of blood T cell repertoires in COVID-19. Study-level information: Some COVID-19 samples were acute and others convalescent; all came from the United States, Italy and Spain. Sample material is recorded as cDNA or gDNA derived from T cells, B-cell-depleted T cells, or PBMCs.

This clone appeared once. In the study's own analysis: How many nucleated cells were present was estimated from reference gene primer amplification. Method: immunoSEQ multiplex PCR; TCRdb's copy keeps in-frame clones and lacks some. The V and J calls and the clone size are those of that table, but D and trimming were determined from the DNA. The sample records about 130,000 clones, around 82% being singletons. Patients from Seattle were sampled longitudinally, starting during active infection. V dropped 0 bases and J dropped 10 bases, with 11 bases sitting between them. The CDR3 runs to 14 residues. The V gene's germline CDR1 is SGHKS and CDR2 YYEKEE (reference sequence).

The TCR was taken from a man aged 30 to 45 with COVID-19, enrolled during active disease. The material sequenced was peripheral blood. This sequence joins TRBV5-5 and TRBJ1-6; D remains ambiguous. CDR3 protein: CASSLDAEDSPLHF. The CDR3 nucleotides read TGTGCCAGCAGCTTGGACGCGGAAGACTCACCCCTCCACTTT.